What follows is one T cell receptor beta chain and its context. The data derive from a study of vaccination and CD4 T cells after COVID-19. Study details: PCR on nasal swabs identified SARS-CoV-2 in convalescent patients, of whom nine were mild and one severe.

Germline V lookup: CDR1 MDHEN, CDR2 SYDVKM. The CDR3 extends over 14 amino acids. J lost 11 bases, V lost 5 bases, and 12 bases had no gene match. MiXCR was run by TCRdb on the PCR reads, yielding one entry per CDR3 protein. The data contain approximately 19,000 distinct CDR3 sequences, roughly 60% of them seen just once; the ten biggest clones take up under 1.2%. The chain links TRBV28 to TRBJ1-5, with TRBD1 identical over 7 bases. The material sequenced was CD4+ T cells from blood, taken before SARS-CoV-2 vaccination. This receptor was obtained from a human donor who had recovered from COVID-19. DNA for the CDR3: TGTGCCAGCAGTAAGCAGGGGGGACTTGGGACCCAGCATTTT. Translating it yields CASSKQGGLGTQHF.